This is a list of T cell receptor beta chains from one sample in a study of blood T cells in healthy people across ages. TCRdb ran MiXCR on the 5' RACE reads and lists one entry per CDR3 protein. The sample yields about a million distinct CDR3 sequences, roughly 50% seen once. The sequenced material came from blood. The receptors were sampled from a woman aged 60-70 years in good health. The CDR3 runs from the conserved cysteine through the conserved F or W. A D gene is named only where the DNA matches it firmly. A row's size may be missing; if present it is once, few, many or a size class.

abundance,v_gene,d_gene,j_gene,CDR3aa,CDR3nt
.,TRBV27,TRBD2,TRBJ2-1,CASAISGNNEQFF,TGTGCCAGCGCTATAAGCGGGAACAATGAGCAGTTCTTC
.,TRBV6-6,TRBD1,TRBJ1-2,CASSPPDRVNGYTF,TGTGCCAGCAGTCCCCCCGACAGGGTGAATGGCTACACCTTC
.,TRBV11-1,.,TRBJ2-4,CASSLGPIWATARASKNIQYF,TGTGCCAGCAGCTTAGGGCCGATTTGGGCGACAGCGAGGGCTTCCAAAAACATTCAGTACTTC
.,TRBV6-2/TRBV6-3,TRBD1,TRBJ2-1,CASRTIRQGASSGEQFF,TGTGCCAGCAGAACCATTCGACAGGGGGCGAGTTCAGGTGAGCAGTTCTTC
.,TRBV7-2,.,TRBJ2-3,CASSFRSGGAGRGTDTQYF,TGTGCCAGCAGCTTTCGTTCGGGCGGGGCGGGAAGGGGCACAGATACGCAGTATTTT
.,TRBV6-6,.,TRBJ2-6,CASSYSDIGPANVLTF,TGTGCCAGCAGTTACTCTGATATAGGGCCGGCCAACGTCCTGACTTTC
.,TRBV20-1,TRBD2,TRBJ2-7,CSARDRSGSNSYEQYF,TGCAGTGCTAGAGATAGGAGCGGGAGTAACTCCTACGAGCAGTACTTC
few,TRBV20-1,.,TRBJ2-1,CSALSESSYNEQFF,TGCAGTGCCCTCAGCGAGAGCTCCTACAATGAGCAGTTCTTC
few,TRBV6-4,TRBD1,TRBJ1-1,CASGRDRDTEAFF,TGTGCCAGCGGTCGGGACAGGGACACTGAAGCTTTCTTT
.,TRBV20-1,.,TRBJ2-1,CSAPRAGGPNKEQFF,TGCAGTGCTCCCCGGGCGGGCGGGCCCAACAAGGAGCAGTTCTTC
.,TRBV7-2,TRBD2,TRBJ2-5,CASSSIAGGWETQYF,TGTGCCAGCAGCTCAATAGCGGGAGGGTGGGAGACCCAGTACTTC
.,TRBV4-1,TRBD2,TRBJ2-1,CASSQDARGRGSYNEQFF,TGCGCCAGCAGCCAAGATGCGCGCGGGAGGGGATCCTACAATGAGCAGTTCTTC
few,TRBV7-8,.,TRBJ2-1,CASSFGSATYNEQFF,TGTGCCAGCAGCTTTGGGAGCGCCACCTACAATGAGCAGTTCTTC
.,TRBV12-3/TRBV12-4,.,TRBJ1-1,CASSLVNGGEAFF,TGTGCCAGCAGTCTCGTGAATGGGGGTGAAGCTTTCTTT
.,TRBV7-2,.,TRBJ1-2,CASSLLHTTNYGYTF,TGTGCCAGCAGCCTGTTACATACCACTAACTATGGCTACACCTTC
once,TRBV20-1,.,TRBJ2-4,CSARLPRRTISIQYF,TGCAGTGCTAGACTCCCCCGGAGGACTATAAGCATTCAGTACTTC
.,TRBV21-1,.,TRBJ2-7,CASSKTPSGPRDEREGYNEQYF,TGTGCCAGCAGCAAAACCCCCTCGGGACCTCGGGACGAGCGGGAGGGGTACAATGAGCAGTACTTC
once,TRBV27,.,TRBJ1-1,CASRKQGFAFF,TGTGCCAGCAGAAAACAGGGTTTCGCTTTCTTT
many,TRBV2,.,TRBJ2-3,CASSILGSTDTQYF,TGTGCCAGCAGTATACTAGGCTCCACAGATACGCAGTATTTT
once,TRBV5-1,TRBD2,TRBJ2-5,CTSSWGGYQETQYF,TGCACCAGCAGCTGGGGGGGGTACCAAGAGACCCAGTACTTC
.,TRBV12-3/TRBV12-4,.,TRBJ2-3,CASIRGSTDTQYF,TGTGCCAGCATCAGGGGCAGCACAGATACGCAGTATTTT
many,TRBV6-5,.,TRBJ2-4,CASTYLSIQYF,TGTGCCAGCACTTACCTGTCCATTCAGTACTTC
.,TRBV28,TRBD1,TRBJ2-1,CASSPDRGQQFF,TGTGCCAGCAGTCCGGACAGGGGTCAGCAGTTCTTC
few,TRBV12-3/TRBV12-4,.,TRBJ1-2,CASSLVQGRSGYTF,TGTGCCAGCAGTTTAGTTCAGGGACGTAGTGGCTACACCTTC
.,TRBV7-9,TRBD2,TRBJ2-3,CASSIAVGGRDTQYF,TGTGCCAGCAGCATAGCAGTGGGAGGGCGAGATACGCAGTATTTT
.,TRBV4-1,TRBD2,TRBJ2-1,CASSQSGVSGSLRYNEPFF,TGCGCCAGCAGCCAATCCGGGGTTAGCGGGAGTTTACGCTACAATGAGCCGTTCTTC
few,TRBV21-1,.,TRBJ2-7,CASSNVRTDTYEQYF,TGTGCCAGCAGCAATGTAAGAACCGACACCTACGAGCAGTACTTC
few,TRBV20-1,.,TRBJ2-5,CSAPDRVIETQYF,TGCAGTGCTCCAGATCGGGTGATCGAGACCCAGTACTTC